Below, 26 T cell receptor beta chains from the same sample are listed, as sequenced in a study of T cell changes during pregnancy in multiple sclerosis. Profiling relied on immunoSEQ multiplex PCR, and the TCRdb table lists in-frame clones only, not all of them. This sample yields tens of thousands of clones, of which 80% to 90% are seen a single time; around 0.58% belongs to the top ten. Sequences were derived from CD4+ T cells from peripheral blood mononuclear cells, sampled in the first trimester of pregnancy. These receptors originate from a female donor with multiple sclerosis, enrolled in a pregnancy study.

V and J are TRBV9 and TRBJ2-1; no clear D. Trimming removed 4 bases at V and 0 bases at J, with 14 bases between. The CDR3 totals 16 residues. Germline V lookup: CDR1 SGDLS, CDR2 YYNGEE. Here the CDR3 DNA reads TGTGCCAGCAGCCCTACACCGGAGAGCTCCTACAATGAGCAGTTCTTC. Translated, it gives CASSPTPESSYNEQFF. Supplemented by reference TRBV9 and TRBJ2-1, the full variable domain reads DSGVTQTPKHLITATGQRVTLRCSPRSGDLSVYWYQQSLDQGLQFLIQYYNGEERAKGNILERFSAQQFPDLHSELNLSSLELGDSALYFCASSPTPESSYNEQFFGPGTRLTVL.

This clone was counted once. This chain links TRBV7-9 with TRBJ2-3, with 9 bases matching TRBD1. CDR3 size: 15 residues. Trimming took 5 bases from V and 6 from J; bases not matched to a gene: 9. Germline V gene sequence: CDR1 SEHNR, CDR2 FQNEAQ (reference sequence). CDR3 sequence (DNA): TGTGCCAGCAGCCCGGGGACAGGGTGGGAGGATACGCAGTATTTT. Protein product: CASSPGTGWEDTQYF. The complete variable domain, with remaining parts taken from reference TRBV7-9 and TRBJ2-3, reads DTGVSQNPRHKITKRGQNVTFRCDPISEHNRLYWYRQTLGQGPEFLTYFQNEAQLEKSRLLSDRFSAERPKGSFSTLEIQRTEQGDSAMYLCASSPGTGWEDTQYFGPGTRLTVL.

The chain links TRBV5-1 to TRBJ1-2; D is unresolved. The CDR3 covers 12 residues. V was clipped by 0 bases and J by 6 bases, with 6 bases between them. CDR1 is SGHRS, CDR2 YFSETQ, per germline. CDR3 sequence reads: CASSLDTNGYTF. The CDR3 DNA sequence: TGCGCCAGCAGCTTGGACACCAATGGCTACACCTTC. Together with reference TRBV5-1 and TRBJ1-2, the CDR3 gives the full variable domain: KAGVTQTPRYLIKTRGQQVTLSCSPISGHRSVSWYQQTPGQGLQFLFEYFSETQRNKGNFPGRFSGRQFSNSRSEMNVSTLELGDSALYLCASSLDTNGYTFGSGTRLTVV.

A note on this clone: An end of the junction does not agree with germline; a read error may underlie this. CDR3 sequence reads: CASRYFWTGDYEQYF. The CDR3 region has the DNA TGTGCCAGCAGATACTTCTGGACAGGAGACTACGAGCAGTACTTC. V usage is TRBV6-5 and J usage is TRBJ2-7, with 7 nucleotides matching TRBD1. CDR3 length: 15 residues. Germline loops: CDR1 MNHEY, CDR2 SVGAGI.

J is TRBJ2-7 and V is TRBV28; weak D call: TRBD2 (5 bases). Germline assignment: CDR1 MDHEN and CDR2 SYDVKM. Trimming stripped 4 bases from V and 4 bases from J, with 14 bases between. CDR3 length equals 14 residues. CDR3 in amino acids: CASSYVGVGYEQYF. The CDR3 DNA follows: TGTGCCAGCAGTTACGTGGGAGTAGGGTACGAGCAGTACTTC.

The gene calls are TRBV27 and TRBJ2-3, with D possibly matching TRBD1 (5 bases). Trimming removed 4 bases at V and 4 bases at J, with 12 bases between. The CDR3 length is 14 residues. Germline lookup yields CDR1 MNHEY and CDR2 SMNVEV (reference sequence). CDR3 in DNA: TGTGCCAGCAGTTCGGCCAGGGCCCCAGATACGCAGTATTTT. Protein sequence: CASSSARAPDTQYF.

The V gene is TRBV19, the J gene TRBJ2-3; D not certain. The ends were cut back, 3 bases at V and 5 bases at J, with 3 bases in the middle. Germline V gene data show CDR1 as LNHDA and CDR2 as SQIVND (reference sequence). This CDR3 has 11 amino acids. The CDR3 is CASSIQDTQYF. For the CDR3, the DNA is TGTGCCAGTAGTATCCAAGATACGCAGTATTTT. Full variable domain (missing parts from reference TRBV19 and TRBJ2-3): DGGITQSPKYLFRKEGQNVTLSCEQNLNHDAMYWYRQDPGQGLRLIYYSQIVNDFQKGDIAEGYSVSREKKESFPLTVTSAQKNPTAFYLCASSIQDTQYFGPGTRLTVL.

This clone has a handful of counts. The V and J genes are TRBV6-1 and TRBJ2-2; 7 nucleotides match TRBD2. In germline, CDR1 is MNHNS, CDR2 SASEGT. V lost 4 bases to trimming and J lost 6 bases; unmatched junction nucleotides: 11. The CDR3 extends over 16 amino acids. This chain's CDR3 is CASSARKGTTAGELFF. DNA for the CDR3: TGTGCCAGCAGTGCACGAAAAGGGACTACCGCCGGGGAGCTGTTTTTT.

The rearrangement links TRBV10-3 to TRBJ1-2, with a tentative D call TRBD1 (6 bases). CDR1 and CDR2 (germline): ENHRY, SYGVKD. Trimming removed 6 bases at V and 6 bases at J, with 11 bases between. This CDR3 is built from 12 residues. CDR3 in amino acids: CAISLQGNGYTF. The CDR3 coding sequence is TGTGCCATCAGCCTACAGGGAAATGGCTACACCTTC.

The CDR3 DNA follows: TGTGCCAGCAGCTTAGAGACAGGGGGAGACTATGGCTACACCTTC. Its translation: CASSLETGGDYGYTF. The rearrangement uses TRBV7-2 and TRBJ1-2; 9 bases map to TRBD1. The V gene's germline CDR1 is SGHTA and CDR2 FQGNSA. The CDR3 runs 15 residues. Trimming cost V 1 base and J 3 bases; bases outside gene matches: 3.

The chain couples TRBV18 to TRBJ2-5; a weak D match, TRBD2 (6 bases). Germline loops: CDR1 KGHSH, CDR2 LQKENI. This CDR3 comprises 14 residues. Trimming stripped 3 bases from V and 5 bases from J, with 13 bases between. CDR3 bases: TGTGCCAGCTCACCGGAGGGGCCGGAGGAGACCCAGTACTTC. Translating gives CASSPEGPEETQYF.

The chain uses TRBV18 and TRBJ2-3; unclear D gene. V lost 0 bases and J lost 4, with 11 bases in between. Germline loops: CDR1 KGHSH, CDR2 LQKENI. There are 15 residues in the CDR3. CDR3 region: CASSPPSRLSDTQYF. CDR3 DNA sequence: TGTGCCAGCTCACCACCCTCCCGGTTATCAGATACGCAGTATTTT.

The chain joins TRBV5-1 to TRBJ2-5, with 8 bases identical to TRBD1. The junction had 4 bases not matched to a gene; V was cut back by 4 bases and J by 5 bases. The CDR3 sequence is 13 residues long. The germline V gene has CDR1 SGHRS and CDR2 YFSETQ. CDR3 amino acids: CASSPGDRETQYF. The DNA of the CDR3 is TGCGCCAGCAGCCCTGGGGACAGGGAGACCCAGTACTTC.

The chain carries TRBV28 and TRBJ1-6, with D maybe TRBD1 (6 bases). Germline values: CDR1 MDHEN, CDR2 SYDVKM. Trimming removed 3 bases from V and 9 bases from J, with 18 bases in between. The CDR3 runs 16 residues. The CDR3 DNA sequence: TGTGCCAGCAGTTTGATCCAGGGCTTCAGGGGTTCACCCCTCCACTTT. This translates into CASSLIQGFRGSPLHF.

The CDR3 DNA reads as TGTGCCAGCAGCTTTGAGACAGGGAAGTCTAACTATGGCTACACCTTC. Translated: CASSFETGKSNYGYTF. The chain employs TRBV11-3 and TRBJ1-2, with TRBD1 matching over 7 bases. This CDR3 has 16 amino acids. Unmatched junction bases numbered 7, after V lost 3 bases and J lost 0 bases. Germline values: CDR1 SGHNT, CDR2 YENEEA.

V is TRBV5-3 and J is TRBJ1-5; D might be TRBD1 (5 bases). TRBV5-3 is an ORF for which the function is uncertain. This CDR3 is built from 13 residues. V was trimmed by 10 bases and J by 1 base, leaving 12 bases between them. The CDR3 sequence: CAPTRQSNQPQHF. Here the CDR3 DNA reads TGTGCCCCGACCCGACAGAGCAATCAGCCCCAGCATTTT.

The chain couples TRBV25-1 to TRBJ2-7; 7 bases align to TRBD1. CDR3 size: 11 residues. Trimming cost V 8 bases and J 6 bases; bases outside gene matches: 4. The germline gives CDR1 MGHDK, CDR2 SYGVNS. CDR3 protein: CASAGGREQYF. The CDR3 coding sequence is TGTGCCAGCGCAGGGGGACGCGAGCAGTACTTC.

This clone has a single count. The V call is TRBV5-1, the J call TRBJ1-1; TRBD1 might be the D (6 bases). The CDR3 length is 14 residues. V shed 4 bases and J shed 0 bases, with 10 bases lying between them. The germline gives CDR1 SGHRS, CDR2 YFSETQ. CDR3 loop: CASSTGTMNTEAFF. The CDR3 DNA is TGCGCCAGCAGCACCGGGACAATGAACACTGAAGCTTTCTTT.

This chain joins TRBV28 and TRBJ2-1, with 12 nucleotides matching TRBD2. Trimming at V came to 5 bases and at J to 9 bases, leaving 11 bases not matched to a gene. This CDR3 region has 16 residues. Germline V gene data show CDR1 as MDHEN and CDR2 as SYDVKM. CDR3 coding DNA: TGTGCCAGCAGTGTGACTAGCGGGAGTGGCTTAGGTGAGCAGTTCTTC. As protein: CASSVTSGSGLGEQFF.

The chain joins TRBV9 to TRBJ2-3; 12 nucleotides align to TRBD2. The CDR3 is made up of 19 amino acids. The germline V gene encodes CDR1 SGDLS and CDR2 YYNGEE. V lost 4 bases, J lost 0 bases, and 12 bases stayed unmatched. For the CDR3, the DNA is TGTGCCAGCAGCATCGGACTAGCGGGACACACATCTAGCACAGATACGCAGTATTTT. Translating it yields CASSIGLAGHTSSTDTQYF.

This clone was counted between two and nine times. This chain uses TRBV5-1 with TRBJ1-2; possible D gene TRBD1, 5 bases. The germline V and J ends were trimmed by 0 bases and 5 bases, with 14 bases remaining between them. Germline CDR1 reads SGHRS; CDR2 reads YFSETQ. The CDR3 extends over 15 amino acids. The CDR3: CASSLALGRMYGYTF. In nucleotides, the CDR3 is TGCGCCAGCAGCTTGGCCTTGGGGCGCATGTATGGCTACACCTTC.

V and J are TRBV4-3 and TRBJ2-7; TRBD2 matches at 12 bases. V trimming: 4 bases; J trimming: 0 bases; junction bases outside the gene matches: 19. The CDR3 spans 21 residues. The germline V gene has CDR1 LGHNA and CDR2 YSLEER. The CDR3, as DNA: TGCGCCAGCAGCCCGGGGACTAGCGGGCCCCAGAGCTATCTTAGCTCCTACGAGCAGTACTTC. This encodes CASSPGTSGPQSYLSSYEQYF.

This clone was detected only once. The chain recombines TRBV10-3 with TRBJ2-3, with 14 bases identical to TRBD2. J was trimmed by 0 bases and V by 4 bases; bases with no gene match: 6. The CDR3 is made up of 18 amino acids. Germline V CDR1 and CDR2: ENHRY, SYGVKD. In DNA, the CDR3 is TGTGCCATCAGTGGGGGGGGACTAGCGGGGGCTAGCACAGATACGCAGTATTTT. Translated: CAISGGGLAGASTDTQYF.

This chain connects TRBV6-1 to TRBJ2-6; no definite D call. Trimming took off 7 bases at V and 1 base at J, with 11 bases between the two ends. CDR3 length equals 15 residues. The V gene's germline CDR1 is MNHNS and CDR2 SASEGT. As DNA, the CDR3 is TGTGCCAGCACCCAAGGAGCGTCTGGGGCCAACGTCCTGACTTTC. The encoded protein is CASTQGASGANVLTF.

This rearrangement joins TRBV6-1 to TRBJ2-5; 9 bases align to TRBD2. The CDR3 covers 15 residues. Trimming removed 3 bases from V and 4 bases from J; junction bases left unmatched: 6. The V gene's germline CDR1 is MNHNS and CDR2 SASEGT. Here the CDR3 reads CASSETRTSVETQYF. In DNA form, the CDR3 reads TGTGCCAGCAGTGAGACCCGGACTAGCGTAGAGACCCAGTACTTC.

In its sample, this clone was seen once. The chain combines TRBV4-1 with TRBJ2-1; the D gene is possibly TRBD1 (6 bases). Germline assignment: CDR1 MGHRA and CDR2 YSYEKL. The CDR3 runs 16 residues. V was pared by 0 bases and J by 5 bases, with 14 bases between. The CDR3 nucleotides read TGCGCCAGCAGCCAAGATGGCACAGGGCCCAACAATGAGCAGTTCTTC. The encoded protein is CASSQDGTGPNNEQFF.